This T cell receptor beta chain was observed in a study of shared clonotypes between healthy human individuals. This CDR3 comprises 15 residues. Germline V gene sequence: CDR1 MNHEY, CDR2 SVGAGI. Trimming pared 4 bases from V and 6 bases from J, leaving 16 bases between. Clones were sequenced by immunoSEQ multiplex PCR, and TCRdb holds only the in-frame ones, with some missing. Among 2 million to 2.5 million clones listed, 93% were seen once. The gene calls are TRBV6-5 and TRBJ2-1, with D uncertain. The sample consisted of naive CD4+ T cells from PBMCs. Subset defined: CD45RA+ positively selected. The sequence derives from a man aged 18 to 29 in good health. Some clones in this sample may be carry-over from other donors' samples. The CDR3 reads CASSSPPVHGNEQFF. The CDR3 DNA is TGTGCCAGCAGTTCCCCCCCAGTTCACGGCAATGAGCAGTTCTTC.